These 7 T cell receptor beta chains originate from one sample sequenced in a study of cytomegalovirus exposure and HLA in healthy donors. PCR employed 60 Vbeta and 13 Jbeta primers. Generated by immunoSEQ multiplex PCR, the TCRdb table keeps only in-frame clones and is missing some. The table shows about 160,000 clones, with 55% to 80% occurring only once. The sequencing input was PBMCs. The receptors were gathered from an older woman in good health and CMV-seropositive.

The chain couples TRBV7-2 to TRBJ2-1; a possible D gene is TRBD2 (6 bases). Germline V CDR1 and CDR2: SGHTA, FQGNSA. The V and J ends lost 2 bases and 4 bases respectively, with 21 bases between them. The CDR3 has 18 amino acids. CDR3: CASSLRPSRGTHYNEQFF. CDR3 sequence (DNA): TGTGCCAGCAGCTTAAGGCCGTCCCGGGGGACCCATTACAATGAGCAGTTCTTC.

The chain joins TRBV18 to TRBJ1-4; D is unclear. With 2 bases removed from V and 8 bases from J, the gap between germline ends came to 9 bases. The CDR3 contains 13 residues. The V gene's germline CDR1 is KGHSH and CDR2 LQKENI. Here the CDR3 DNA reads TGTGCCAGCTCACCAAGGGAGGAGGAAAAACTGTTTTTT. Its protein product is CASSPREEEKLFF.

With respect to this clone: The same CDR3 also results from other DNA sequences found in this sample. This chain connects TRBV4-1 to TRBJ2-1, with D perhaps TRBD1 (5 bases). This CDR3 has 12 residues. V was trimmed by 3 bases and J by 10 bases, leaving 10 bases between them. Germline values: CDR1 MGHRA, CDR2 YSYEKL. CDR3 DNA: TGCGCCAGCAGCCAGGGGCTTAGGGAGCAGTTCTTC. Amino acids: CASSQGLREQFF.

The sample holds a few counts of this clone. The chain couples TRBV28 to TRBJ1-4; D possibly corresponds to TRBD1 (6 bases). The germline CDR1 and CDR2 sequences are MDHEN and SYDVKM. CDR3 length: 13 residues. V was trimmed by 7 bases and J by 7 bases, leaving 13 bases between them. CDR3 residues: CASNKQGSEKLFF. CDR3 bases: TGTGCCAGCAACAAACAGGGATCTGAAAAACTGTTTTTT.

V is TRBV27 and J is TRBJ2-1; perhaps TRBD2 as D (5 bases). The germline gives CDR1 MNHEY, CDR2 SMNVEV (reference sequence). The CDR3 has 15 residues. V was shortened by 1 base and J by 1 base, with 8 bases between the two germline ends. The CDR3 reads CASSLFGESYNEQFF. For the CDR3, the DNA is TGTGCCAGCAGTTTATTCGGGGAATCCTACAATGAGCAGTTCTTC.

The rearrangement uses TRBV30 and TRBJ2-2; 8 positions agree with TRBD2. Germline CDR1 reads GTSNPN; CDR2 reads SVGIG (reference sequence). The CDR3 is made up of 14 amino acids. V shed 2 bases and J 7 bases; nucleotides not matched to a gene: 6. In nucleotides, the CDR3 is TGTGCCTGGAGTTTAGCGGGATCTGGCGGGGAGCTGTTTTTT. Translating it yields CAWSLAGSGGELFF.

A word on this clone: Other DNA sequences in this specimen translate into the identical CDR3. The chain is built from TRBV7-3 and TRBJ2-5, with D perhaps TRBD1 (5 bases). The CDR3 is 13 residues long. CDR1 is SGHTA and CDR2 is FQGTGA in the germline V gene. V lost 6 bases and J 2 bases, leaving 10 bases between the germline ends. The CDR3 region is CASSQGNQETQYF. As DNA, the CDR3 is TGTGCCAGCAGTCAGGGAAATCAAGAGACCCAGTACTTC.